Following are 31 T cell receptor beta chains from one sample sequenced in a study of blood T cell repertoires in COVID-19. The method was immunoSEQ multiplex PCR; TCRdb's version includes in-frame clones alone and lacks a portion of them. The sample lists approximately 60,000 clones, roughly four fifths occurring once. Sequencing used peripheral blood. The receptors were gathered from a woman over 75 with acute or convalescent COVID-19.

CDR3 DNA sequence: TGTGCCTGGAGTCTAGCCGGAGTCGTTACCTACGAGCAGTACTTC. Its translation is CAWSLAGVVTYEQYF. The chain uses TRBV30 and TRBJ2-7; D may be TRBD2 (5 bases). CDR1 and CDR2 from the germline V gene are GTSNPN and SVGIG (reference sequence). The CDR3 contains 15 residues. Trimming took 2 bases from V and 2 from J, leaving 16 bases between them.

The chain is built from TRBV5-8 and TRBJ2-7, with 7 bases fitting TRBD1. CDR1 and CDR2 (germline): SGHTS, YDEGEE. V lost 4 bases to trimming and J lost 3 bases; unmatched junction nucleotides: 16. CDR3 length equals 17 residues. In nucleotides, the CDR3 is TGTGCCAGCAGCCTCTCACAATCGGACAGGCGATACTACGAGCAGTACTTC. This encodes CASSLSQSDRRYYEQYF.

This clone was counted only a few times. This rearrangement joins TRBV6-1 to TRBJ2-1; D gene uncertain. The CDR3 runs 15 residues. V was clipped by 0 bases and J by 0 bases, with 6 bases between them. Germline CDR1 and CDR2: MNHNS and SASEGT. CDR3 sequence: CASSEAPGSYNEQFF. Written as DNA, the CDR3 is TGTGCCAGCAGTGAAGCCCCAGGCTCCTACAATGAGCAGTTCTTC.

The genes are TRBV4-1 and TRBJ2-1; 8 nucleotides match TRBD2. The CDR3 covers 22 residues. V trimming: 0 bases; J trimming: 2 bases; junction bases outside the gene matches: 21. Germline lookup yields CDR1 MGHRA and CDR2 YSYEKL. In DNA, the CDR3 is TGCGCCAGCAGCCAAGACGGGGCTTCGGCCTTCCCAGCGGGGGCCACCTACAATGAGCAGTTCTTC. The encoded protein is CASSQDGASAFPAGATYNEQFF.

The chain joins TRBV6-6 to TRBJ2-5; 8 positions agree with TRBD2. CDR1 is MNHNY and CDR2 is SVGAGI in the germline V gene (reference sequence). The CDR3 runs 14 residues. Trimming at V came to 5 bases and at J to 1 base, leaving 3 bases not matched to a gene. CDR3 coding DNA: TGTGCCAGCAGTCGAAGCGGGGGCCAAGAGACCCAGTACTTC. Translation: CASSRSGGQETQYF.

This rearrangement joins TRBV30 to TRBJ1-1; 8 bases map to TRBD1. Germline CDR1 and CDR2: GTSNPN and SVGIG (reference sequence). The CDR3 loop spans 15 amino acids. Unmatched junction bases numbered 6, after V lost 1 base and J lost 2 bases. CDR3 DNA sequence: TGTGCCTGGAGTGCCCGGACAGGGACTAACACTGAAGCTTTCTTT. It yields the protein CAWSARTGTNTEAFF.

The genes are TRBV5-1 and TRBJ2-7; perhaps TRBD1 as D (5 bases). Germline CDR1 reads SGHRS; CDR2 reads YFSETQ. There are 15 residues in the CDR3. V was cut by 2 bases and J by 3 bases, with 15 bases left in between. The CDR3 nucleotides are TGCGCCAGCAGCTTCAGGACATCAGACCACTACGAGCAGTACTTC. Protein sequence: CASSFRTSDHYEQYF. The full variable domain, rest sourced from reference TRBV5-1 and TRBJ2-7, is KAGVTQTPRYLIKTRGQQVTLSCSPISGHRSVSWYQQTPGQGLQFLFEYFSETQRNKGNFPGRFSGRQFSNSRSEMNVSTLELGDSALYLCASSFRTSDHYEQYFGPGTRLTVT.

V usage is TRBV4-1 and J usage is TRBJ1-5; maybe TRBD1 (6 bases). V lost 4 bases, J lost 0 bases, and 10 bases lay in between. Looked up from germline, CDR1 is MGHRA and CDR2 is YSYEKL. This CDR3 contains 15 residues. CDR3 bases: TGCGCCAGCAGCCCTCACAGGGATAGCAATCAGCCCCAGCATTTT. This codes for CASSPHRDSNQPQHF.

The chain employs TRBV6-5 and TRBJ1-3; D is perhaps TRBD1 (6 bases). Trimming left V 10 bases short and J 2 bases short, with 15 bases between. This CDR3 has 14 amino acids. Germline V gene sequence: CDR1 MNHEY, CDR2 SVGAGI. In nucleotides, the CDR3 is TGTGCCACTCATTCAGGGGCGGCTGGAAACACCATATATTTT. Its translation: CATHSGAAGNTIYF.

About this clone itself: This sample also contains other DNA sequences that code for the same CDR3. The chain couples TRBV3-1 (or the pseudogene TRBV3-2) to TRBJ1-5; no firm D call. Germline V lookup: CDR1 LGHDT, CDR2 YNNKEL (reference sequence). V lost 1 base and J lost 0, with 7 bases in between. The CDR3 has 15 amino acids. DNA for the CDR3: TGTGCCAGCAGCCAAGTCCGAGATAGCAATCAGCCCCAGCATTTT. Protein product: CASSQVRDSNQPQHF.

This clone was seen only a few times. The genes are TRBV27 and TRBJ2-3, with 9 bases matching TRBD2. J was trimmed by 2 bases and V by 5 bases; bases with no gene match: 5. In germline, CDR1 is MNHEY, CDR2 SMNVEV (reference sequence). The CDR3 is made up of 15 amino acids. The CDR3 sequence is CASSPLGLATDTQYF. CDR3 sequence (DNA): TGTGCCAGCAGTCCCCTGGGACTAGCCACAGATACGCAGTATTTT.

A note on this clone: At one end, the junction sequence differs from germline, possibly due to a read error. The chain is built from TRBV9 and TRBJ1-1, with D perhaps TRBD1 (6 bases). This CDR3 region has 14 residues. From germline, CDR1 is SGDLS and CDR2 YYNGEE. Written as DNA, the CDR3 is TGTGCCAGCAGCGTAGCAGGGGTGAAGACTGAAGCTTTCTTT. Residues: CASSVAGVKTEAFF.

The rearrangement joins TRBV4-2 to TRBJ1-3, with D possibly being TRBD1 (5 bases). V was shortened by 0 bases and J by 0 bases, with 9 bases between the two germline ends. Germline V CDR1 and CDR2: LGHNA, YNFKEQ. This CDR3 region has 16 residues. The CDR3 DNA reads as TGTGCCAGCAGCCAAGAGTTCGACAGCTCTGGAAACACCATATATTTT. Amino acids: CASSQEFDSSGNTIYF.

The rearrangement uses TRBV5-4 and TRBJ2-5; D possibly corresponds to TRBD2 (5 bases). In germline, CDR1 is SGHNT, CDR2 YYREEE (reference sequence). V shed 5 bases and J shed 5 bases, with 13 bases lying between them. This CDR3 region has 13 residues. The CDR3 reads CASSRLPGETQYF. Here the CDR3 DNA reads TGTGCCAGCAGTCGGCTACCGGGGGAGACCCAGTACTTC. Drawing the rest from reference TRBV5-4 and TRBJ2-5, the complete variable domain is ETGVTQSPTHLIKTRGQQVTLRCSSQSGHNTVSWYQQALGQGPQFIFQYYREEENGRGNFPPRFSGLQFPNYSSELNVNALELDDSALYLCASSRLPGETQYFGPGTRLLVL.

This chain links TRBV30 with TRBJ2-3; D ambiguous. Trimming left V 5 bases short and J 1 base short, with 7 bases between. Looked up from germline, CDR1 is GTSNPN and CDR2 is SVGIG (reference sequence). The CDR3 has 12 amino acids. The CDR3 loop reads CAWSVGTDTQYF. In nucleotides, the CDR3 is TGTGCCTGGTCGGTGGGCACAGATACGCAGTATTTT.

The chain carries TRBV7-2 and TRBJ2-7; 8 bases fit TRBD2. J lost 3 bases, V lost 1 base, and 5 bases had no gene match. Germline V CDR1 and CDR2: SGHTA, FQGNSA. The CDR3 totals 15 residues. CDR3 bases: TGTGCCAGCAGCTTAGGTGCAGCGGGAGACTACGAGCAGTACTTC. It specifies CASSLGAAGDYEQYF.

This clone appeared a single time. This rearrangement joins TRBV7-9 to TRBJ2-7, with TRBD1 matching over 9 bases. The J segment lost 3 bases and the V segment lost 4 bases, leaving 7 bases of the junction unmatched. There are 15 residues in the CDR3. Germline assignment: CDR1 SEHNR and CDR2 FQNEAQ (reference sequence). CDR3 sequence (DNA): TGTGCCAGCAGCTCAACCGGGACAGGGTTCTACGAGCAGTACTTC. The encoded protein is CASSSTGTGFYEQYF. Full variable domain (remainder filled in from reference TRBV7-9 and TRBJ2-7): DTGVSQNPRHKITKRGQNVTFRCDPISEHNRLYWYRQTLGQGPEFLTYFQNEAQLEKSRLLSDRFSAERPKGSFSTLEIQRTEQGDSAMYLCASSSTGTGFYEQYFGPGTRLTVT.

This clone was recorded once. The J gene is TRBJ2-4, the V gene TRBV24-1, with TRBD1 matching 8 bases. Germline assignment: CDR1 KGHDR and CDR2 SFDVKD. The CDR3 is made up of 13 amino acids. Trimming took 1 base from V and 16 from J; bases not matched to a gene: 8. The CDR3 is CATSDFLGDRLYF. In nucleotides, the CDR3 is TGTGCCACCAGTGATTTCTTGGGGGACAGGCTCTACTTC.

The gene calls are TRBV7-9 and TRBJ2-1, with D tentatively TRBD2 (5 bases). Trimming took 3 bases from V and 2 from J, leaving 11 bases between them. The CDR3 covers 15 residues. Germline CDR1 is SEHNR and CDR2 is FQNEAQ (reference sequence). CDR3 sequence (DNA): TGTGCCAGCAGCTTTATGGGAGACCCCTACAATGAGCAGTTCTTC. Protein sequence: CASSFMGDPYNEQFF.

V usage is TRBV2 and J usage is TRBJ1-5, with 10 bases lining up with TRBD1. Germline-derived CDR1 and CDR2 are SNHLY and FYNNEI. J gave up 2 bases and V 7 bases, and 20 bases lay outside the gene matches. The CDR3 runs 20 residues. The CDR3 protein is CASKDRSGTGAMAGNQPQHF. CDR3 in DNA: TGTGCCAGCAAGGATCGGTCCGGGACAGGGGCGATGGCGGGCAATCAGCCCCAGCATTTT.

The V gene is TRBV2, the J gene TRBJ1-2; D not certain. Germline CDR1 is SNHLY and CDR2 is FYNNEI. The germline V and J ends were trimmed by 6 bases and 2 bases, with 4 bases remaining between them. The CDR3 covers 11 residues. The CDR3 region is CASSLNYGYTF. The CDR3 nucleotides are TGTGCCAGCAGCTTAAACTATGGCTACACCTTC.

The chain employs TRBV5-1 and TRBJ2-2; possibly TRBD2 for D (6 bases). The CDR3 spans 15 residues. Looked up from germline, CDR1 is SGHRS and CDR2 is YFSETQ. The V gene lost 2 bases and the J gene lost 4 bases, with 12 bases spanning the gap. For the CDR3, the DNA is TGCGCCAGCAGCTTCGGCGGGGTGAGCACCGGGGAGCTGTTTTTT. Translation: CASSFGGVSTGELFF.

The chain employs TRBV2 and TRBJ1-5; D gene ambiguous. V was shortened by 0 bases and J by 7 bases, with 10 bases between the two germline ends. This CDR3 is 14 amino acids long. CDR1 SNHLY and CDR2 FYNNEI come from the germline V gene. CDR3 sequence: CASSEAKRKQPQHF. The CDR3 coding sequence is TGTGCCAGCAGTGAAGCGAAGCGTAAGCAGCCCCAGCATTTT.

There are a few counts of this clone. The chain is built from TRBV6-5 and TRBJ1-1, with 8 bases fitting TRBD1. There are 15 residues in the CDR3. Germline CDR1 reads MNHEY; CDR2 reads SVGAGI. Trimming removed 6 bases from V and 4 bases from J; junction bases left unmatched: 10. The CDR3 nucleotides read TGTGCCAGCAGCCTTACTCCGACAGGGGTCACTGAAGCTTTCTTT. This codes for CASSLTPTGVTEAFF.

This sequence joins TRBV24-1 and TRBJ2-5, with 10 bases that match TRBD1. This CDR3 region has 14 residues. Germline V gene lookup returns CDR1 KGHDR and CDR2 SFDVKD. With V trimmed by 10 bases and J by 4 bases, 8 bases remained unmatched. In nucleotides, the CDR3 is TGTGCCACGCAGGGACAGGGGTCCTCAGAGACCCAGTACTTC. It is translated as CATQGQGSSETQYF.

The rearrangement joins TRBV10-2 to TRBJ2-3; D possibly corresponds to TRBD1 (6 bases). This CDR3 contains 17 residues. Per the germline V gene, CDR1 is WSHSY and CDR2 is SAAADI. The V end was cut by 6 bases, the J end by 5 bases, with 24 bases between. The CDR3 region is CASSREAGLGGRDTQYF. CDR3 DNA: TGCGCCAGCAGCAGAGAAGCCGGGCTAGGGGGACGAGATACGCAGTATTTT.

This clone was seen just once. The CDR3 bases are TGTGCCTGGAGTACCTCGGGAGGAGGTGGCTACACCTTC. Amino acid sequence: CAWSTSGGGGYTF. The V call is TRBV30, the J call TRBJ1-2; D remains ambiguous. The germline V and J ends were trimmed by 2 bases and 7 bases, with 14 bases remaining between them. CDR3 length: 13 amino acids. Germline V gives CDR1 GTSNPN, CDR2 SVGIG (reference sequence).

The chain carries TRBV10-3 and TRBJ2-7; TRBD2 might be the D (5 bases). Between the trimmed V and J ends, which lost 4 bases and 3 bases, there was a span of 7 bases. This CDR3 spans 12 amino acids. Germline V gene data show CDR1 as ENHRY and CDR2 as SYGVKD. CDR3 sequence reads: CAISGSGYEQYF. CDR3 nucleotide sequence: TGTGCCATCAGTGGAAGCGGCTACGAGCAGTACTTC.

The chain carries TRBV7-9 and TRBJ2-1, with 9 positions matching TRBD2. V dropped 4 bases and J dropped 10; count of bases not matched to a gene: 5. Germline V CDR1 and CDR2: SEHNR, FQNEAQ (reference sequence). The CDR3 runs to 13 residues. As DNA, the CDR3 is TGTGCCAGCAGCTCGGGACTAGCTAGGGAGCAGTTCTTC. Amino acid sequence: CASSSGLAREQFF.

The chain joins TRBV28 to TRBJ2-7; no firm D call. From germline, CDR1 is MDHEN and CDR2 SYDVKM. CDR3 length: 14 amino acids. Trimming left V 2 bases short and J 2 bases short, with 10 bases between. The CDR3 region is CASSLGQIPYEQYF. CDR3 bases: TGTGCCAGCAGTTTAGGGCAGATCCCCTACGAGCAGTACTTC.

This clone came up a few times. The chain joins TRBV5-1 to TRBJ1-4, with D unresolved. V dropped 0 bases and J dropped 0 bases, with 9 bases sitting between them. There are 16 residues in the CDR3. Germline loops: CDR1 SGHRS, CDR2 YFSETQ. CDR3 sequence (DNA): TGCGCCAGCAGCTTGGTTAGCGGCTCAACTAATGAAAAACTGTTTTTT. Translation gives CASSLVSGSTNEKLFF.